This T cell receptor (beta chain) is from a study of metastatic and nonmetastatic thyroid tumors. This clone occurred a few times. This CDR3 has 15 amino acids. With V trimmed by 1 base and J by 5 bases, 5 bases remained unmatched. CDR1 and CDR2 from the germline V gene are LGHDT and YNNKEL (reference sequence). Using MiXCR, TCRdb reanalyzed the PCR reads. The sample comprises 35,000 to 45,000 clones, over 10% of which are singletons, and approximately 10% rests with the top ten. Patients had received no treatment of any kind before thyroid surgery. The source of this sequence is a male donor with papillary thyroid cancer or a benign thyroid nodule (not recorded which). Some clones in this sample may be carry-over from other donors' samples. V usage is TRBV3-1 and J usage is TRBJ2-5; 9 bases match TRBD2. Sample: blood. Written as DNA, the CDR3 is TGTGCCAGCAGCCAAGTAGCGGGAGTAGTGGAGACCCAGTACTTC. Translating gives CASSQVAGVVETQYF.